This is a list of T cell receptor beta chains from one sample in a study of T cells in Graves' hyperthyroidism and ophthalmopathy. TCRdb processed the multiplex PCR reads anew with MiXCR; each CDR3 protein has one entry. The repertoire consists of 600,000 to 900,000 distinct CDR3 sequences, with roughly 17% occurring once and the leading ten covering around 8%. Input material: blood. The receptors were gathered from a man aged 18 to 29 with Graves' hyperthyroidism. The CDR3 runs from the conserved cysteine through the conserved F or W. The D gene is left open where the match is weak. The listing skips clone size in some rows; elsewhere it reads once, few, many or a size class.

D | J | V | size | DNA | CDR3
NA | TRBJ2-7 | TRBV7-8 | many | TGTGCCAGCAGCGACCGGGAGCTCTCTGGCGAGCAGTACTTC | CASSDRELSGEQYF
TRBD2 | TRBJ2-7 | TRBV20-1 | few | TGCAGTGCTAGGGGTCGGACTAGCGGGAGGGCCGGGGTTCAAACCTACGAGCAGTACTTC | CSARGRTSGRAGVQTYEQYF
NA | TRBJ2-1 | TRBV30 | NA | TGTGCCTGGAGTCCCCCCCTCGGGCTTTCGGAGTTCTTC | CAWSPPLGLSEFF
TRBD1 | TRBJ1-4 | TRBV28 | many | TGTGCCAGCAGTCCCCGACAGGGGGCTTATGAAAAACTGTTTTTT | CASSPRQGAYEKLFF
NA | TRBJ1-2 | TRBV19 | NA | TGTGCCAGTAGTATGGCACGGACGCGAGGCTACACCTTC | CASSMARTRGYTF
NA | TRBJ1-1 | TRBV6-1 | many | TGTGCCAGCAGTGTCTCCGGACGGCCGAACACTGAAGCTTTCTTT | CASSVSGRPNTEAFF
TRBD1 | TRBJ1-5 | TRBV3-1 | once | TGTGCCAGCAGCCAAGTGGACAGGGCCAATCAGCCCCAGCATTTT | CASSQVDRANQPQHF
NA | TRBJ1-3 | TRBV9 | NA | TGTGCCAGCAGCTCGGAGGGGGGCGCCATATATTTT | CASSSEGGAIYF
NA | TRBJ2-1 | TRBV2 | many | TGTGCCAGCTACCTATCCCCCTCCTACAATGAGCAGTTCTTC | CASYLSPSYNEQFF
NA | TRBJ2-7 | TRBV20-1 | many | TGCAGTGCTGTGGGGGAGGATACCTACGAGCAGTACTTC | CSAVGEDTYEQYF
NA | TRBJ2-1 | TRBV7-2 | NA | TGTGCCAGCAGCATCGGTAGACTCCCTAGCAATGAGCAGTTCTTC | CASSIGRLPSNEQFF
NA | TRBJ2-5 | TRBV19 | few | TGTGCCAGTAGTACCCGCACGGGCGGGGTAGAGACCCAGTACTTC | CASSTRTGGVETQYF
NA | TRBJ1-1 | TRBV11-1 | few | TGTGCCAGCAGCCGACTTGACAGGAACACTGAAGCTTTCTTT | CASSRLDRNTEAFF
NA | TRBJ2-1 | TRBV28 | many | TGTGCCAGCAGTTCCCCTTGGGGGGAGGCTCGGTACAATGAGCAGTTCTTC | CASSSPWGEARYNEQFF
NA | TRBJ2-2 | TRBV27 | NA | TGTGCCAGCAGTCCCCAGACAGGAAGTGAGGAGGGCACCGGGGAGCTGTTTTTT | CASSPQTGSEEGTGELFF
TRBD1 | TRBJ1-6 | TRBV2 | NA | TGTGCCAGCAGTTCCCGGGACAGGGGTGATTCACCCCTCCACTTT | CASSSRDRGDSPLHF
NA | TRBJ1-2 | TRBV3-1 | few | TGTGCCAGCAGCCAAGCCGCAGGGCCCTATGGCTACACCTTC | CASSQAAGPYGYTF
NA | TRBJ2-7 | TRBV9 | NA | TGTGCCAGCAGCGTAGGGAACGGGAAATACGAGCAGTACTTC | CASSVGNGKYEQYF
NA | TRBJ1-2 | TRBV20-1 | NA | TGCAGTGCTAGAGATTGGGACAACTATAACTATGGCTACACCTTC | CSARDWDNYNYGYTF
NA | TRBJ2-7 | TRBV5-1 | many | TGCGCCAGCAGCTTGGACAGGCCAACCTACGAGCAGTACTTC | CASSLDRPTYEQYF
NA | TRBJ2-1 | TRBV29-1 | NA | TGCAGCGTTGAAGACCAGGACAGAAATAATAACAATGAGCAGTTCTTC | CSVEDQDRNNNNEQFF
NA | TRBJ2-5 | TRBV5-5 | NA | TGTGCCAGCAGCAAAAACCTTGGGGTGCGGGCTGAGACCCAGTACTTC | CASSKNLGVRAETQYF
TRBD1 | TRBJ1-5 | TRBV20-1 | NA | TGCAGTGCTAAAGAGGCAGGGGGCTCACTGGATCAGCCCCAGCATTTT | CSAKEAGGSLDQPQHF
NA | TRBJ2-3 | TRBV5-1 | NA | TGCGCCAGCAGCTTGGAGGACCAGGGGGATACGCAGTATTTT | CASSLEDQGDTQYF